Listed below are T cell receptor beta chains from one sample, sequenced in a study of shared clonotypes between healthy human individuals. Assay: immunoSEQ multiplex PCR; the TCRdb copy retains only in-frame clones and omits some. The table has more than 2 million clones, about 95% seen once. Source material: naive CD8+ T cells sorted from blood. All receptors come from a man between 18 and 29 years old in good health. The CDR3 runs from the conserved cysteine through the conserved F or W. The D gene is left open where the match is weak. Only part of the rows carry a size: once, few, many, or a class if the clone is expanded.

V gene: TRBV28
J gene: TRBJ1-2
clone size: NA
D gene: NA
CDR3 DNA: TGTGCCAGCAGTTTTGCGGAGCCCGGCTACACCTTC
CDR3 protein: CASSFAEPGYTF

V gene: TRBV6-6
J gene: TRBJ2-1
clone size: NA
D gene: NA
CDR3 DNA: TGTGCCAGCAGTTACTCTCGGGGCGAAATAGGGAATGAGCAGTTCTTC
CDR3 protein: CASSYSRGEIGNEQFF

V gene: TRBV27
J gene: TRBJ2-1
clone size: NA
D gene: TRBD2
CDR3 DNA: TGTGCCAGCAGGGACTCTAGCGGGGGCCCCTACAATGAGCAGTTCTTC
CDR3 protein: CASRDSSGGPYNEQFF

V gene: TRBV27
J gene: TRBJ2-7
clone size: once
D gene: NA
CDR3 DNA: TGTGCCAGCAGTCCTGCGTCCTCGGACTACGAGCAGTACTTC
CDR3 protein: CASSPASSDYEQYF

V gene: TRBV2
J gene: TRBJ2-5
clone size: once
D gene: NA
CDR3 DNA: TGTGCCAGCAGCCCTGAGGCTCCCCAAGAGACCCAGTACTTC
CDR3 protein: CASSPEAPQETQYF

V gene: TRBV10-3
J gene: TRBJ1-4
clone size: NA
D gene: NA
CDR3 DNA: TGTGCCATCAGTGCCCCCGAAAAACTGTTTTTT
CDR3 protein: CAISAPEKLFF

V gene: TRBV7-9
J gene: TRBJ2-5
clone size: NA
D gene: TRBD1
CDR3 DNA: TGTGCCAGCAGCTCCCACGCGGCAGGGGGTGGGGAGACCCAGTACTTC
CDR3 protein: CASSSHAAGGGETQYF

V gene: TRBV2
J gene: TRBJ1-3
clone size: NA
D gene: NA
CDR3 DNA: TGTGCCAGCAGTGCCGATACGACAGAAACTGGAAACACCATATATTTT
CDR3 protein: CASSADTTETGNTIYF

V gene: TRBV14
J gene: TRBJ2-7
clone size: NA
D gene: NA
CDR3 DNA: TGTGCCAGCAGCCGTCGGGACAACGCCTACGAGCAGTACTTC
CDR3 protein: CASSRRDNAYEQYF

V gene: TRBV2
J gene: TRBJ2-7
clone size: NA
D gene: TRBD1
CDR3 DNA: TGTGCCAGCGGACAGGGGACCTACGAGCAGTACTTC
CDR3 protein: CASGQGTYEQYF

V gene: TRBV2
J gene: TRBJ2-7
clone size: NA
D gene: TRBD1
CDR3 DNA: TGTGCCAGCAGTGACTTTAATTGGGGACAGGGTACCCACGAGCAGTACTTC
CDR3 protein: CASSDFNWGQGTHEQYF

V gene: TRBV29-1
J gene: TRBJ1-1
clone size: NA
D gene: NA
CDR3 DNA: TGCAGCGTTGAAGATCCGGGGGCGAGCACTGAAGCTTTCTTT
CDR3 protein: CSVEDPGASTEAFF

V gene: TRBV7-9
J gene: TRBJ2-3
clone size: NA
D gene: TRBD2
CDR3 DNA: TGTGCCAGCAGCCCGTCTAGCGGGGGGAGGGATACGCAGTATTTT
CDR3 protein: CASSPSSGGRDTQYF

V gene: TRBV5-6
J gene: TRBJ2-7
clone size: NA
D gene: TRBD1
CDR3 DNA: TGTGCCAGCAGCTCTTGGACAGGGTACGAGCAGTACTTC
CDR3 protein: CASSSWTGYEQYF

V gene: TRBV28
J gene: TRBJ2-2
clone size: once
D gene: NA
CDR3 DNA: TGTGCCAGCAGCCCTCGTAACAGCGCCGGGGAGCTGTTTTTT
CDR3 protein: CASSPRNSAGELFF

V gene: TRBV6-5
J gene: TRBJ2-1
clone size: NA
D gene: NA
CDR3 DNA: TGTGCCAGCAGTTACTCGACCGGGGGTGGCGATGAGCAGTTCTTC
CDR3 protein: CASSYSTGGGDEQFF

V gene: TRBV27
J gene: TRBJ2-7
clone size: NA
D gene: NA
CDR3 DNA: TGTGCCAGCAGTCCCACAGGGAGCGGCTACGAGCAGTACTTC
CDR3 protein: CASSPTGSGYEQYF

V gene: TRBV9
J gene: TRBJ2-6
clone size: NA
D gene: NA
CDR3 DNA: TGTGCCAGCAGCGTAGGCGGAGGTGGGGCCAACGTCCTGACTTTC
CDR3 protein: CASSVGGGGANVLTF

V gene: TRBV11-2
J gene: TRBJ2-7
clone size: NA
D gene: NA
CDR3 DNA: TGTGCCAGCAGCTTAGAGGTGACGGGGGTCTACGAGCAGTACTTC
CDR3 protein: CASSLEVTGVYEQYF

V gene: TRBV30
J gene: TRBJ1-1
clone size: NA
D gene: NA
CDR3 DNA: TGTGCCTGGAGCCTACAGAGGAACACTGAAGCTTTCTTT
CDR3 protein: CAWSLQRNTEAFF

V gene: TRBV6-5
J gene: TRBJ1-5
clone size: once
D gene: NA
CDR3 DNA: TGTGCCAGCAGCTCCGGGACGTCTAGCAATCAGCCCCAGCATTTT
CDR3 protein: CASSSGTSSNQPQHF

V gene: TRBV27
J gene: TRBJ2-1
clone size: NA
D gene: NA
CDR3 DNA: TGTGCCAGCAGTTCCAGACAGTTTTATTCCTACAATGAGCAGTTCTTC
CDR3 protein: CASSSRQFYSYNEQFF

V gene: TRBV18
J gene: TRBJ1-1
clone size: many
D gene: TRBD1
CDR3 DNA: TGTGCCAGCTCACCAAGAGTAGACAGGGGGGCTGAAGCTTTCTTT
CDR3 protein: CASSPRVDRGAEAFF

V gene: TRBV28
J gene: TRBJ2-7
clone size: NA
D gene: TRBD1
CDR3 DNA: TGTGCCAGCAGCCATACAGGGGCCGAGCAGTACTTC
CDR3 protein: CASSHTGAEQYF

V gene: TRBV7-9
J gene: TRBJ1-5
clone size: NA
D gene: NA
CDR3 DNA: TGTGCCAGCAGCTTAGATGGGCAGTATAGCAATCAGCCCCAGCATTTT
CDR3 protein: CASSLDGQYSNQPQHF

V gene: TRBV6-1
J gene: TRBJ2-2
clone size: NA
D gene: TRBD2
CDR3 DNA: TGTGCCAGCAGTGAAGCCTGGGGACTAGCGAACACCGGGGAGCTGTTTTTT
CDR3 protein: CASSEAWGLANTGELFF